The T cell receptor beta chain under discussion was sequenced for a study of cytomegalovirus exposure and HLA in healthy donors. Study-wide points: For most TCR beta V segments, an earlier analysis put the productive rate at about 87% or about 30% of the time.

The CDR3 is made up of 14 amino acids. Trimming shortened V by 3 bases and J by 3 bases, and 10 bases separated the two germline ends. Germline loops: CDR1 SGHTA, CDR2 FQGTGA. The study ran its PCR with 60 Vbeta and 13 Jbeta primers. Libraries were prepared by immunoSEQ multiplex PCR; TCRdb keeps only in-frame clonotypes and omits some of them. The table has roughly 75,000 clones, around 84% seen once. Concerning this clone itself: Its antigen is unknown.

This chain joins TRBV7-3 and TRBJ2-3; D is unresolved. Sequenced material: PBMCs. The sequence was collected from a man in his 70s in good health and CMV-seropositive. CDR3: CASSFRTETDTQYF. The DNA of the CDR3 is TGTGCCAGCAGCTTCAGAACAGAGACAGATACGCAGTATTTT. Together with reference TRBV7-3 and TRBJ2-3, the CDR3 gives the full variable domain: GAGVSQTPSNKVTEKGKYVELRCDPISGHTALYWYRQSLGQGPEFLIYFQGTGAADDSGLPNDRFFAVRPEGSVSTLKIQRTERGDSAVYLCASSFRTETDTQYFGPGTRLTVL.